Shown below are 11 T cell receptor beta chains from a single sample sequenced in a study of CD8+ T cells in alopecia areata. Sample treatment: oral pan-JAK inhibitor, 5-10 mg twice daily. In each case, RNA was isolated and then reverse transcribed into cDNA as the sequencing template. The method was immunoSEQ multiplex PCR; TCRdb's version includes in-frame clones alone and lacks a portion of them. The sample includes under 250,000 clones, approximately 70% of them seen just once. The source was CD4+ T cells sorted from blood, collected around week 42, from a patient treated with tofacitinib. The receptors were sampled from a human donor with alopecia areata.

This clone occurred a few times. CDR3 nucleotide sequence: TGTGCCATCAGAGGGACAGCTAATGAAAAACTGTTTTTT. Amino acid sequence: CAIRGTANEKLFF. V usage is TRBV10-3 and J usage is TRBJ1-4; 7 positions agree with TRBD1. J lost 3 bases, V lost 6 bases, and 1 base had no gene match. CDR1 ENHRY and CDR2 SYGVKD come from the germline V gene. The CDR3 is 13 amino acids.

This rearrangement joins TRBV28 to TRBJ1-1; D ambiguous. The length of the CDR3 is 15 residues. The germline V and J ends were trimmed by 3 bases and 4 bases, with 15 bases remaining between them. CDR1 is MDHEN and CDR2 is SYDVKM in the germline V gene. CDR3 nucleotide sequence: TGTGCCAGCAGTTTCCCGGGGATTTTAATCACTGAAGCTTTCTTT. As protein: CASSFPGILITEAFF.

In this sample, this clone turned up a few times. The chain links TRBV7-2 to TRBJ1-6; a weak D match, TRBD1 (6 bases). CDR3 size: 15 residues. V lost 1 base and J lost 8, with 12 bases in between. The V gene's germline CDR1 is SGHTA and CDR2 FQGNSA. The CDR3 loop reads CASSLEGGRDSPLHF. Here the CDR3 DNA reads TGTGCCAGCAGCTTAGAAGGGGGGCGTGATTCACCCCTCCACTTT.

This sequence joins TRBV5-1 and TRBJ2-3, with D perhaps matching TRBD1 (6 bases). The CDR3 is 15 amino acids. The V gene's germline CDR1 is SGHRS and CDR2 YFSETQ. V was trimmed by 1 base and J by 4 bases, leaving 13 bases between them. As DNA, the CDR3 is TGCGCCAGCAGCTTGACAGGGAAGGATGCAGATACGCAGTATTTT. Translating gives CASSLTGKDADTQYF.

The J gene is TRBJ2-3, the V gene TRBV27; no clear D gene. This CDR3 is built from 14 residues. V lost 3 bases and J lost 1, with 8 bases in between. The germline CDR1 and CDR2 sequences are MNHEY and SMNVEV (reference sequence). The CDR3 sequence is CASSFGWGTDTQYF. DNA of the CDR3: TGTGCCAGCAGTTTCGGATGGGGCACAGATACGCAGTATTTT.

This chain connects TRBV29-1 to TRBJ2-3, with 8 bases lining up with TRBD1. V lost 0 bases, J lost 2 bases, and 4 bases stayed unmatched. The CDR3 spans 15 residues. Germline CDR1 SQVTM, CDR2 ANQGSEA. The DNA for the CDR3 is TGCAGCGTTGAAGACGGGACAGGCAACACAGATACGCAGTATTTT. It codes for CSVEDGTGNTDTQYF.

This clone was seen just once. The rearrangement links TRBV6-1 to TRBJ1-1; the D is unclear. The CDR3 loop spans 10 amino acids. Germline V gene sequence: CDR1 MNHNS, CDR2 SASEGT. Trimming left V 9 bases short and J 0 bases short, with 2 bases between. The CDR3 here is CASLNTEAFF. The DNA of the CDR3 is TGTGCCAGTCTGAACACTGAAGCTTTCTTT.

The chain is built from TRBV5-1 and TRBJ1-1; unclear D gene. V lost 0 bases to trimming and J lost 8 bases, with 11 bases between them. This CDR3 spans 13 amino acids. Germline CDR1 reads SGHRS; CDR2 reads YFSETQ. This CDR3 reads CASSLVGEAEAFF. CDR3 DNA: TGCGCCAGCAGCTTGGTCGGGGAGGCGGAAGCTTTCTTT.

The V gene is TRBV25-1, the J gene TRBJ1-6, with D tentatively TRBD1 (5 bases). The germline gives CDR1 MGHDK, CDR2 SYGVNS. The V end was cut by 0 bases, the J end by 8 bases, with 8 bases between. The CDR3 runs 14 residues. CDR3 coding DNA: TGTGCCAGCAGTGAATACAGGGTGCATTCACCCCTCCACTTT. Its protein product is CASSEYRVHSPLHF.

The genes are TRBV29-1 and TRBJ2-1, with 8 bases aligning to TRBD2. After removal of 3 bases from V and 4 bases from J, the junction contained 5 bases not matched to a gene. CDR1 and CDR2 (germline): SQVTM, ANQGSEA. The CDR3 has 14 residues. Here the CDR3 reads CSVDQAGVYNEQFF. CDR3 in DNA: TGCAGCGTTGATCAAGCGGGGGTTTACAATGAGCAGTTCTTC.

The chain employs TRBV18 and TRBJ1-5, with 8 bases lining up with TRBD1. The V segment lost 0 bases and the J segment 4 bases; nucleotides outside the gene matches: 5. The CDR3 has 16 residues. The germline V gene encodes CDR1 KGHSH and CDR2 LQKENI. The CDR3 protein is CASSPPGTGENQPQHF. The CDR3 DNA reads as TGTGCCAGCTCACCACCGGGGACAGGTGAGAATCAGCCCCAGCATTTT.